This TCR beta chain was sequenced in a study of glioma-infiltrating T cells after dendritic cell vaccination. The primer mix had 60 V beta and 13 J beta primers. Method: immunoSEQ multiplex PCR; TCRdb's copy keeps in-frame clones and lacks some. The sample includes about 90,000 clones, around four fifths seen only once; the top ten take 6% to 8%. The CDR3 is made up of 15 amino acids. V lost 1 base to trimming and J lost 6 bases; unmatched junction nucleotides: 4. Germline CDR1 reads SGHRS; CDR2 reads YFSETQ. Specified time point: after dendritic cell vaccination, including at tumor progression/relapse.

The chain links TRBV5-1 to TRBJ1-6; 7 bases agree with TRBD1. This specimen consisted of blood, obtained after dendritic cell vaccination. The clonotype comes from a human donor with glioblastoma. Here the CDR3 reads CASSLSGQSNSPLHF. The CDR3 region has the DNA TGCGCCAGCAGCTTGTCGGGACAGAGTAATTCACCCCTCCACTTT.